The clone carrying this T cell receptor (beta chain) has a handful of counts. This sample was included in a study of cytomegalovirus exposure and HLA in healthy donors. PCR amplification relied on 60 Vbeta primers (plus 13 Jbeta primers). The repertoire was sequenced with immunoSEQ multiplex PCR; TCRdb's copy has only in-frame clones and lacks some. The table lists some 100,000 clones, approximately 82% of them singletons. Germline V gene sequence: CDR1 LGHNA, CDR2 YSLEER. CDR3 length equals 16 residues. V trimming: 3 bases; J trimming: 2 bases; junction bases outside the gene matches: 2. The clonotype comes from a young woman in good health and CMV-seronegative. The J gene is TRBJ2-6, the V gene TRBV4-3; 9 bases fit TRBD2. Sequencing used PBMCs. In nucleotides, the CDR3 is TGCGCCAGCAGCCAGGCGGGGGGGACTGGGGCCAACGTCCTGACTTTC. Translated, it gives CASSQAGGTGANVLTF.